This TCR beta chain was sequenced in a study of CD8+ T cells in alopecia areata. Investigators isolated RNA and reverse transcribed it into cDNA to act as the sequencing template. Measured with immunoSEQ multiplex PCR; TCRdb has only the in-frame clones, and not every one. The sample yields 140,000 to 150,000 clones, around 50% seen once. Of note for this clone: Antigen specificity is unknown.

Study conclusions and caveats: Having one nonresponder leaves uncertain how baseline CD8+ expansion relates to response. Numerous clones, expanded in lesions, remained in scalp and blood during tofacitinib.

V shed 2 bases, J shed 3 bases, and the junction held 12 bases outside the gene matches. This CDR3 has 18 amino acids. Germline loops: CDR1 SGHRS, CDR2 YFSETQ. Described treatment: oral pan-JAK inhibitor, 5-10 mg twice daily. This sequence originates from a human donor with alopecia areata. The sequences come from CD8+ T cells sorted from blood, collected at week 4, from a patient treated with tofacitinib. The J gene is TRBJ1-2, the V gene TRBV5-1; 11 bases match TRBD1. The DNA of the CDR3 is TGCGCCAGCAGCTTTTGGACAGGGGGCGAGGATGTAGACTATGGCTACACCTTC. This gives the protein CASSFWTGGEDVDYGYTF.